Listed below are T cell receptor beta chains from one sample, sequenced in a study of immune reconstitution after stem cell transplant in scleroderma. A single record per CDR3 protein comes from TCRdb applying MiXCR to the RT-PCR reads. Of thousands of distinct CDR3 sequences in the sample, around 8.1% are singletons; the top ten hold over 9%. Collection of the sample occurred before or after autologous hematopoietic stem cell transplantation (not recorded which). All receptors come from a female donor with systemic sclerosis. Both conserved end residues are part of each CDR3. A D gene is named only where the DNA matches it firmly. Expanded clones are given a class, and other clones once, few, many or no size at all.

j_call	clone_size	d_call	v_call	cdr3_aa	cdr3_nt
TRBJ2-5	medium-sized	NA	TRBV20-1	CSAFLDSTSQETQYF	TGCAGTGCTTTCCTGGACAGTACCAGCCAAGAGACCCAGTACTTC
TRBJ2-3	medium-sized	TRBD2	TRBV2	CASSWTSGDTQYF	TGTGCCAGCAGTTGGACTAGCGGAGATACGCAGTATTTT
TRBJ1-2	medium-sized	NA	TRBV2	CANNGQYGYTF	TGTGCCAACAATGGACAGTATGGCTACACCTTC
TRBJ1-1	medium-sized	NA	TRBV12-3/TRBV12-4	CASSGQFEAFF	TGTGCCAGCAGCGGACAGTTTGAAGCTTTCTTT
TRBJ2-5	NA	NA	TRBV11-3	CASSTQETQYF	TGTGCCAGCAGCACCCAAGAGACCCAGTACTTC
TRBJ1-1	medium-sized	NA	TRBV30	CAWIPGGGTEAFF	TGTGCCTGGATCCCGGGAGGGGGGACTGAAGCTTTCTTT
TRBJ1-5	medium-sized	NA	TRBV5-1	CASSDTGNQPQHF	TGCGCCAGCAGTGATACAGGCAATCAGCCCCAGCATTTT
TRBJ1-1	medium-sized	NA	TRBV5-1	CASEKMNTEAFF	TGCGCCAGCGAGAAGATGAACACTGAAGCTTTCTTT
TRBJ2-1	medium-sized	TRBD2	TRBV20-1	CSAKGLAGGRFNEQFF	TGCAGTGCTAAGGGACTAGCGGGGGGGAGGTTTAATGAGCAGTTCTTC
TRBJ2-1	NA	NA	TRBV20-1	CSAGRGGSYNEQFF	TGCAGTGCTGGCAGGGGGGGCTCCTACAATGAGCAGTTCTTC
TRBJ2-7	medium-sized	TRBD1	TRBV5-1	CASSPGQGGRREQYF	TGCGCCAGCAGCCCGGGACAGGGAGGACGACGCGAGCAGTACTTC
TRBJ2-1	NA	TRBD2	TRBV6-2/TRBV6-3	CATEKGTSGTNEQFF	TGTGCCACTGAGAAAGGGACTAGCGGGACTAATGAGCAGTTCTTC
TRBJ2-2	medium-sized	TRBD2	TRBV20-1	CSADPSGGAFTGELFF	TGCAGTGCAGATCCTAGCGGGGGGGCCTTCACCGGGGAGCTGTTTTTT
TRBJ2-2	NA	NA	TRBV10-1	CASSESRFYTGELFF	TGCGCCAGCAGTGAATCCCGATTTTACACCGGGGAGCTGTTTTTT
TRBJ2-3	NA	NA	TRBV5-5	CASSLTRDGYTDTQYF	TGTGCCAGCAGCTTAACCCGGGACGGTTACACAGATACGCAGTATTTT
TRBJ2-5	few	TRBD2	TRBV20-1	CSARPLAGGQGTQYF	TGCAGTGCTAGGCCCCTAGCGGGGGGGCAGGGGACCCAGTACTTC
TRBJ1-2	NA	NA	TRBV5-6	CASSLVRIHGYTF	TGTGCCAGCAGCTTGGTCAGGATTCATGGCTACACCTTC
TRBJ1-4	medium-sized	NA	TRBV10-3	CAISESGKRTNEKLFF	TGTGCCATCAGTGAGAGTGGGAAAAGAACTAATGAAAAACTGTTTTTT
TRBJ2-3	NA	NA	TRBV3-1	CASSQDYKRVLTDTQYF	TGTGCCAGCAGCCAAGACTATAAGCGGGTACTCACAGATACGCAGTATTTT
TRBJ2-7	few	NA	TRBV6-5	CASSYGRGDYEQYF	TGTGCCAGCAGTTACGGCAGGGGGGACTACGAGCAGTACTTC
TRBJ2-1	medium-sized	TRBD1	TRBV5-1	CASSLEGQGYNEQFF	TGCGCCAGCAGCTTGGAGGGACAGGGCTACAATGAGCAGTTCTTC
TRBJ2-2	few	NA	TRBV5-1	CASRPTANTGELFF	TGCGCCAGCAGACCGACAGCGAACACCGGGGAGCTGTTTTTT
TRBJ1-3	medium-sized	TRBD1	TRBV5-1	CASSLMSRQGGGNTIYF	TGCGCCAGCAGCTTGATGTCGCGACAGGGAGGTGGAAACACCATATATTTT
TRBJ1-4	medium-sized	NA	TRBV7-2	CASSFAREKLFF	TGTGCCAGCAGCTTCGCCCGTGAAAAACTGTTTTTT
TRBJ2-3	medium-sized	TRBD1	TRBV12-3/TRBV12-4	CAKPQDRGKDTQYF	TGTGCCAAGCCACAAGACAGGGGAAAAGATACGCAGTATTTT
TRBJ2-7	medium-sized	NA	TRBV29-1	CSGGREPYEQYF	TGCAGCGGGGGACGTGAGCCCTACGAGCAGTACTTC
TRBJ2-1	few	NA	TRBV20-1	CSARDFSNEQFF	TGCAGTGCTAGAGATTTTAGTAATGAGCAGTTCTTC
TRBJ2-7	NA	NA	TRBV7-2	CASSLGTLASYEQYF	TGTGCCAGCAGCTTAGGTACTCTAGCTTCGTACGAGCAGTACTTC
TRBJ2-2	medium-sized	TRBD2	TRBV9	CASSPGLAEAGELFF	TGTGCCAGCAGCCCGGGACTAGCGGAGGCCGGGGAGCTGTTTTTT
TRBJ2-1	medium-sized	TRBD2	TRBV2	CASSGVGGGSSYNEQFF	TGTGCCAGCAGTGGGGTAGGCGGGGGGAGCTCCTACAATGAGCAGTTCTTC
TRBJ2-1	NA	TRBD2	TRBV20-1	CSAPPSGPTNEQFF	TGCAGTGCTCCCCCTAGCGGGCCTACCAATGAGCAGTTCTTC
TRBJ1-1	few	NA	TRBV19	CASRELKGNTEAFF	TGTGCCAGTAGAGAACTGAAGGGGAACACTGAAGCTTTCTTT
TRBJ2-7	NA	NA	TRBV7-2	CASSPPGTSAAQYF	TGTGCCAGCAGCCCCCCGGGGACTTCCGCTGCGCAGTACTTC
TRBJ1-2	medium-sized	TRBD1	TRBV11-2	CASSPDRDYGYTF	TGTGCCAGCAGCCCTGACAGGGACTATGGCTACACCTTC
TRBJ2-3	NA	NA	TRBV20-1	CSARDPGGRTDTQYF	TGCAGTGCTAGAGATCCCGGGGGGCGCACAGATACGCAGTATTTT
TRBJ2-7	medium-sized	NA	TRBV7-2	CASSFVAGGGNEQYF	TGTGCCAGCAGCTTCGTGGCAGGGGGGGGCAACGAGCAGTACTTC
TRBJ2-5	NA	TRBD1	TRBV5-1	CASRRTGEETQYF	TGCGCCAGCAGAAGGACAGGGGAAGAGACCCAGTACTTC
TRBJ2-7	few	NA	TRBV7-9	CASSPARLYEQYF	TGTGCCAGCAGCCCAGCTAGACTCTACGAGCAGTACTTC
TRBJ2-3	medium-sized	NA	TRBV29-1	CSEDSFGPDTQYF	TGCAGCGAGGACTCCTTCGGGCCAGATACGCAGTATTTT
TRBJ2-3	NA	NA	TRBV27	CASSSGATGDTQYF	TGTGCCAGCAGTTCCGGGGCAACCGGAGATACGCAGTATTTT
TRBJ1-2	medium-sized	NA	TRBV20-1	CSAVTKLTGLGYTF	TGCAGTGCCGTAACGAAACTCACAGGGCTTGGCTACACCTTC
TRBJ2-5	medium-sized	TRBD1	TRBV6-5	CASSFGTGWRETQYF	TGTGCCAGCAGTTTCGGGACAGGGTGGAGAGAGACCCAGTACTTC